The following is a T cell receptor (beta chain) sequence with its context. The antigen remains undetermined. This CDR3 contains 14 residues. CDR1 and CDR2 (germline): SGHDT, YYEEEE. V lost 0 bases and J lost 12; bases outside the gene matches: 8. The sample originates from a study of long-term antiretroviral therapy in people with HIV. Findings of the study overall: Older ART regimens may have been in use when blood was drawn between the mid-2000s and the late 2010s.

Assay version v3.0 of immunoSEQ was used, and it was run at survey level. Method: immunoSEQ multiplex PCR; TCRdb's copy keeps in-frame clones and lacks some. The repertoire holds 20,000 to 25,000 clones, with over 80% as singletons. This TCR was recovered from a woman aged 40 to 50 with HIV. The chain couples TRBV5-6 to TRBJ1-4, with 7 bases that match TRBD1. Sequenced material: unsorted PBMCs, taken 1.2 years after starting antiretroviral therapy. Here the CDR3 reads CASSLDQGVGELFF. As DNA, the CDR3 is TGTGCCAGCAGCTTGGATCAGGGGGTTGGGGAACTGTTTTTT. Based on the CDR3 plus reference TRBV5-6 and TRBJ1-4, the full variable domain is DAGVTQSPTHLIKTRGQQVTLRCSPKSGHDTVSWYQQALGQGPQFIFQYYEEEERQRGNFPDRFSGHQFPNYSSELNVNALLLGDSALYLCASSLDQGVGELFFGSGTQLSVL.